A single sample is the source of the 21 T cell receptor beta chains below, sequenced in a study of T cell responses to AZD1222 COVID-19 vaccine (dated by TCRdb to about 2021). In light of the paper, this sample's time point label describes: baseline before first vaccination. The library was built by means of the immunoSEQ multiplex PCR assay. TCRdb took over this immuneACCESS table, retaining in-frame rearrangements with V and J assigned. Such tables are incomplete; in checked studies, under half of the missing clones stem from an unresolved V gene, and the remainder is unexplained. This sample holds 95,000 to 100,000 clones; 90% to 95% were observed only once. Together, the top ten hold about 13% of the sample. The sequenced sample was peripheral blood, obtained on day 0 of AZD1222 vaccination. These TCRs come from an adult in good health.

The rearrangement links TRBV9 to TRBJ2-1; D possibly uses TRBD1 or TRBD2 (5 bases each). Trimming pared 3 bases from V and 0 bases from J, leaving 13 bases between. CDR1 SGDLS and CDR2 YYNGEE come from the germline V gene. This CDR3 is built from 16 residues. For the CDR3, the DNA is TGTGCCAGCAGCGAGGGGAGCGTGACCTCCTACAATGAGCAGTTCTTC. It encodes CASSEGSVTSYNEQFF.

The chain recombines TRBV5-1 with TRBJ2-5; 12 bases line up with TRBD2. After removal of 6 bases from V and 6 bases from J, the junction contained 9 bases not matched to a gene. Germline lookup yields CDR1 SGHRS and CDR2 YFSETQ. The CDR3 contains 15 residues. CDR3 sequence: CASTSTSGSRQTQYF. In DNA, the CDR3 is TGCGCCAGCACCTCGACTAGCGGGAGTCGGCAGACCCAGTACTTC.

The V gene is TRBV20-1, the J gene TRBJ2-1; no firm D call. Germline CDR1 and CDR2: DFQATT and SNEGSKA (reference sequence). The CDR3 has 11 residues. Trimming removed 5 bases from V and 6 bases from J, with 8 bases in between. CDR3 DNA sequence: TGCAGTGCTCCTAGGGTCAATGAGCAGTTCTTC. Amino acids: CSAPRVNEQFF.

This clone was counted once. The CDR3 spells CAASIGIAGNEQFF. DNA for the CDR3: TGCGCCGCCAGCATAGGGATAGCGGGTAATGAGCAGTTCTTC. The chain joins TRBV10-2 to TRBJ2-1, with 7 bases fitting TRBD2. The CDR3 length is 14 residues. Trimming took 11 bases from V and 7 from J; bases not matched to a gene: 14. Germline V lookup: CDR1 WSHSY, CDR2 SAAADI.

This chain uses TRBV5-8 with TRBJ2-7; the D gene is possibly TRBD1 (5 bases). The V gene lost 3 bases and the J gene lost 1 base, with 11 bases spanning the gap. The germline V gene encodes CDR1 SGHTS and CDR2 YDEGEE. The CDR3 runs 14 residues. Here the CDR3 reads CASSWGKGSYEQYF. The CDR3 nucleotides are TGTGCCAGCAGCTGGGGCAAAGGATCCTACGAGCAGTACTTC.

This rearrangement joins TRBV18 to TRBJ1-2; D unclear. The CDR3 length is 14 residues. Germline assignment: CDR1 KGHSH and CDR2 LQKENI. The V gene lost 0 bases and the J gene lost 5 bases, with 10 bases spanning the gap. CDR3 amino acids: CASSPPDHIYGYTF. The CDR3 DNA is TGTGCCAGCTCACCACCGGATCACATTTATGGCTACACCTTC.

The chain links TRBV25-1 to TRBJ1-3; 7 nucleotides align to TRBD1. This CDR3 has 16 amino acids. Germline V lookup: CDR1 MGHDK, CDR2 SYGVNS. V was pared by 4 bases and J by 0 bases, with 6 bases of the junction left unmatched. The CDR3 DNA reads TGTGCCAGCAGTGCCCAGGGGGAGGGCTCTGGAAACACCATATATTTT. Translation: CASSAQGEGSGNTIYF.

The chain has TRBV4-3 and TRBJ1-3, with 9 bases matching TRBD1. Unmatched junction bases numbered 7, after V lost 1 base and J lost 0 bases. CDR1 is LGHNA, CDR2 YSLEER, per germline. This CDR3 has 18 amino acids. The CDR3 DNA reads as TGCGCCAGCAGCCAAGTTTCGACAGGGGGGACCTCTGGAAACACCATATATTTT. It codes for CASSQVSTGGTSGNTIYF.

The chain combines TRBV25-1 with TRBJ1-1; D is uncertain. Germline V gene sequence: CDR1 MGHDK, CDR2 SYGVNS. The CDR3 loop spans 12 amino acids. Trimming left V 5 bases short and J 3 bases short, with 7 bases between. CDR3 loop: CASSSGYTEAFF. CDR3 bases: TGTGCCAGCAGTTCTGGGTACACTGAAGCTTTCTTT.

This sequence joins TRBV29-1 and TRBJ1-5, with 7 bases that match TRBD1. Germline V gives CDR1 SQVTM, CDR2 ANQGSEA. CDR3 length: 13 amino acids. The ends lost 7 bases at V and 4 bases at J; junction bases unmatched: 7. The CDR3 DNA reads TGCAGCGCCCAGACAGGGAGGAATCAGCCCCAGCATTTT. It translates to CSAQTGRNQPQHF. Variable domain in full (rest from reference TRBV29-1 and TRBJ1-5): SAVISQKPSRDICQRGTSLTIQCQVDSQVTMMFWYRQQPGQSLTLIATANQGSEATYESGFVIDKFPISRPNLTFSTLTVSNMSPEDSSIYLCSAQTGRNQPQHFGDGTRLSIL.

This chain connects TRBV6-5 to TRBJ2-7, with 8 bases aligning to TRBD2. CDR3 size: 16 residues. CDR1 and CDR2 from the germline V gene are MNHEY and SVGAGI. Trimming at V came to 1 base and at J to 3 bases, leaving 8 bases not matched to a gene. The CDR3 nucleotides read TGTGCCAGCAGTTACTTTTTGCCGGGACTAGACTACGAGCAGTACTTC. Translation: CASSYFLPGLDYEQYF.

CDR3 sequence reads: CASSYRTASGEKLFF. The CDR3 DNA reads TGTGCCAGCAGCTATAGGACAGCCTCGGGGGAAAAACTGTTTTTT. The rearrangement links TRBV5-6 to TRBJ1-4, with D possibly matching TRBD1 (6 bases). With 3 bases removed from V and 8 bases from J, the gap between germline ends came to 17 bases. The CDR3 spans 15 residues. Germline V gene data show CDR1 as SGHDT and CDR2 as YYEEEE. Full variable domain (rest looked up from reference TRBV5-6 and TRBJ1-4): DAGVTQSPTHLIKTRGQQVTLRCSPKSGHDTVSWYQQALGQGPQFIFQYYEEEERQRGNFPDRFSGHQFPNYSSELNVNALLLGDSALYLCASSYRTASGEKLFFGSGTQLSVL.

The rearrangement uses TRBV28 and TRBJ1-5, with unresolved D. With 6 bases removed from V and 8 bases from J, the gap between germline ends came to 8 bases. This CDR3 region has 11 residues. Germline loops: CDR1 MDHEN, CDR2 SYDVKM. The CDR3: CASSYREPQHF. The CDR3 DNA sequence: TGTGCCAGCAGCTACAGAGAGCCCCAGCATTTT.

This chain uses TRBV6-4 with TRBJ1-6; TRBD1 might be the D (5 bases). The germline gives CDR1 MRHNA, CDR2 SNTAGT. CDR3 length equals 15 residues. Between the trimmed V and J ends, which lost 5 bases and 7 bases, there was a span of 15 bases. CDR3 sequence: CASSPEWGRNSPLHF. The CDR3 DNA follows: TGTGCCAGCAGTCCCGAGTGGGGGAGGAATTCACCCCTCCACTTT.

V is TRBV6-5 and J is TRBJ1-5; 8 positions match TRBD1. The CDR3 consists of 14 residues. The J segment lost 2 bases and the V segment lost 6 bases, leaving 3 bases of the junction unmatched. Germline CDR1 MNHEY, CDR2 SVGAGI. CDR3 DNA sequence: TGTGCCAGCAGAACACAGGGGGGCAATCAGCCCCAGCATTTT. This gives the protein CASRTQGGNQPQHF.

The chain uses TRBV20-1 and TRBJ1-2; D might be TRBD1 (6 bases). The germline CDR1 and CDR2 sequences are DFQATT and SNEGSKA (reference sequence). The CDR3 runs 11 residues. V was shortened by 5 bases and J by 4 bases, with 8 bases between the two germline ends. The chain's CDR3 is CSARTAYGYTF. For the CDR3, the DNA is TGCAGTGCTCGGACAGCCTATGGCTACACCTTC.

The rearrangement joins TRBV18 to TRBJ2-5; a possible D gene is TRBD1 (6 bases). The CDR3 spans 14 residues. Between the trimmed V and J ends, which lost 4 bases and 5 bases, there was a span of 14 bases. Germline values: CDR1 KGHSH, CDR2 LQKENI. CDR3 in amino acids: CASSHRAGEETQYF. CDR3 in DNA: TGTGCCAGCTCACACAGGGCAGGAGAGGAGACCCAGTACTTC. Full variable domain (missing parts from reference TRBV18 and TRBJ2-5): NAGVMQNPRHLVRRRGQEARLRCSPMKGHSHVYWYRQLPEEGLKFMVYLQKENIIDESGMPKERFSAEFPKEGPSILRIQQVVRGDSAAYFCASSHRAGEETQYFGPGTRLLVL.

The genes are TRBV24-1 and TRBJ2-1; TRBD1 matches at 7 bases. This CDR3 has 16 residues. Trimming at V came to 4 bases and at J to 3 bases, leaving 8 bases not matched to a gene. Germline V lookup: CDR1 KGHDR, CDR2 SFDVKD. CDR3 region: CATSDRTGADYNEQFF. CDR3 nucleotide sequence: TGTGCCACCAGTGACCGAACAGGGGCCGACTACAATGAGCAGTTCTTC.

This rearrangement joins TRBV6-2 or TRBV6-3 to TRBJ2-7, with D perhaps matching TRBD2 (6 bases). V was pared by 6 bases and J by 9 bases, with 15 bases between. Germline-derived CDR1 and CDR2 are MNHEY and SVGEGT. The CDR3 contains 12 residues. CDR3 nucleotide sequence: TGTGCCAGCAGCCCCCAGTTGGGGGGGCAGTACTTC. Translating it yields CASSPQLGGQYF.

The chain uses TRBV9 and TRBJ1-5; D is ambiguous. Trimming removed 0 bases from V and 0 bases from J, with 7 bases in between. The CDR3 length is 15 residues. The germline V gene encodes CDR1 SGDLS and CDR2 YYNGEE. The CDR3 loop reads CASSVAGYSNQPQHF. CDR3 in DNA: TGTGCCAGCAGCGTAGCAGGATATAGCAATCAGCCCCAGCATTTT.

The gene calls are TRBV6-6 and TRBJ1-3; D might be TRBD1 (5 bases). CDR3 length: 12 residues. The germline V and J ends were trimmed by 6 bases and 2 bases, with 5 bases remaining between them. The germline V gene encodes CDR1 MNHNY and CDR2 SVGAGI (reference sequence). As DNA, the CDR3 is TGTGCCAGCAGCAGGGCTGGAAACACCATATATTTT. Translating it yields CASSRAGNTIYF.